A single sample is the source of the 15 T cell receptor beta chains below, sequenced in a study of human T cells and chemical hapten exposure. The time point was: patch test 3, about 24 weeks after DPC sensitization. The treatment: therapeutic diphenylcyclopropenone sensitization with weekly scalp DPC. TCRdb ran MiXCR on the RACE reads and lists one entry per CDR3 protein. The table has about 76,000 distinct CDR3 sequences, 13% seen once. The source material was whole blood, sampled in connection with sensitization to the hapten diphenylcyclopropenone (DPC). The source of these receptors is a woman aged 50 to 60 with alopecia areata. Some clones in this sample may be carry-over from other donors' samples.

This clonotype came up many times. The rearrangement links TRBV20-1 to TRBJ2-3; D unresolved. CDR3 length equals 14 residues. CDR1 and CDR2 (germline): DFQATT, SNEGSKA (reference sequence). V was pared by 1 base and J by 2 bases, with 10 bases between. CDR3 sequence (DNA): TGCAGTGCTAGAGGAGGTCAGAACACAGATACGCAGTATTTT. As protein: CSARGGQNTDTQYF.

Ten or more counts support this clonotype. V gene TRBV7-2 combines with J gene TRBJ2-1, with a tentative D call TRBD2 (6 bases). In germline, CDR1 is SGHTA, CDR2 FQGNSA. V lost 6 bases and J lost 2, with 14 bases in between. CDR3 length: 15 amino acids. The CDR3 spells CASSPTSRTYNEQFF. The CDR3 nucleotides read TGTGCCAGCAGTCCAACTAGCAGGACCTACAATGAGCAGTTCTTC.

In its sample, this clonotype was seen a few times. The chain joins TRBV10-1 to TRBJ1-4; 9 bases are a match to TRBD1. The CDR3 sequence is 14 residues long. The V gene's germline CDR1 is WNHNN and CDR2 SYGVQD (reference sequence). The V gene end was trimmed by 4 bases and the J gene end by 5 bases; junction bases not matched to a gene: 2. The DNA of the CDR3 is TGCGCCAGCAGTGGGACAGGGGAAAATGAAAAACTGTTTTTT. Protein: CASSGTGENEKLFF.

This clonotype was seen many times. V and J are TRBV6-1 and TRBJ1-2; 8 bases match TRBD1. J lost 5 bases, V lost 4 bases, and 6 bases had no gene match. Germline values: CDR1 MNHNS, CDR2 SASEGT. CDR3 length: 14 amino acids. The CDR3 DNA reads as TGTGCCAGCAGTGTTGACAGGGGAAATTATGGCTACACCTTC. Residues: CASSVDRGNYGYTF.

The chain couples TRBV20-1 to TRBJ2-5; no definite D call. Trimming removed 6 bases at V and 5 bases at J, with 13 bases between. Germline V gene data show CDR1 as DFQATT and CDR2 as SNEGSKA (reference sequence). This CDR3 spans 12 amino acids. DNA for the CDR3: TGCAGTGCGAGGATACCCCAGGAGACCCAGTACTTC. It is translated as CSARIPQETQYF.

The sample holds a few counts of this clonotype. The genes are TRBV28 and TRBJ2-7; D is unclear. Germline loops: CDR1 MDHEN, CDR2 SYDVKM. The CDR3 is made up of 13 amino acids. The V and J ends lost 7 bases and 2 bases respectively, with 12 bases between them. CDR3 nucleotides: TGTGCCAGCACCCTGACTGTGCCCTACGAGCAGTACTTC. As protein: CASTLTVPYEQYF.

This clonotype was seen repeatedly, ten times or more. CDR3 amino acids: CASSRGGYEQYF. CDR3 in DNA: TGTGCCAGCAGCAGGGGAGGCTACGAGCAGTACTTC. V and J are TRBV6-2 or TRBV6-3 and TRBJ2-7, with D perhaps assigned TRBD1 or TRBD2 (6 bases each). The V and J ends lost 6 bases and 3 bases respectively, with 9 bases between them. The CDR3 extends over 12 amino acids. Germline loops: CDR1 MNHEY, CDR2 SVGEGT.

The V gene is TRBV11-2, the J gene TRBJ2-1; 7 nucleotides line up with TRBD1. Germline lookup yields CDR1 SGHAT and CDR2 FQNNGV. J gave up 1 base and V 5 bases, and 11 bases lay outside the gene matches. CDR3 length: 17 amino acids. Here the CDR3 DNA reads TGTGCCAGCAGCCCACATTTCGAGGGGGCGTCCTACAATGAGCAGTTCTTC. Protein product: CASSPHFEGASYNEQFF.

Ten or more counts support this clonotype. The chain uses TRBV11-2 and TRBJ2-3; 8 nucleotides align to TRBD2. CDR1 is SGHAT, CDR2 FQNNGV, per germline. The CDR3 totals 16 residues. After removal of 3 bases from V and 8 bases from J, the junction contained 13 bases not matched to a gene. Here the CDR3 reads CASSLEGTSPFLTQYF. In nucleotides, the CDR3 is TGTGCCAGCAGCTTGGAAGGGACTAGTCCCTTCCTTACGCAGTATTTT.

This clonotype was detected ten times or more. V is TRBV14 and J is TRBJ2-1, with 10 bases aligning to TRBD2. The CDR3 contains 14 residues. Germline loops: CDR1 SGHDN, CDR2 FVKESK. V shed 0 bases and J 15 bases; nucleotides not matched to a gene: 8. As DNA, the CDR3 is TGTGCCAGCAGCCAAGATCTAGCGGGAGAGGGGCTGTTCTTC. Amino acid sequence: CASSQDLAGEGLFF.

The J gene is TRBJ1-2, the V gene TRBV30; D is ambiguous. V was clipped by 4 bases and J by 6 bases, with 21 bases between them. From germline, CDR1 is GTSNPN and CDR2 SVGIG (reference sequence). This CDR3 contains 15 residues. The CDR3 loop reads CAWTLNGLRVNGYTF. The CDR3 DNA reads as TGTGCCTGGACTCTCAATGGGCTACGGGTTAATGGCTACACCTTC.

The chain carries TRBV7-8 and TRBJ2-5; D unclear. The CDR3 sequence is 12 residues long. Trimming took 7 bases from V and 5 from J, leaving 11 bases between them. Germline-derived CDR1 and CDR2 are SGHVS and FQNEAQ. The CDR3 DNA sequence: TGTGCCAGCAACGACCGAACGGAGACCCAGTACTTC. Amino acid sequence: CASNDRTETQYF.

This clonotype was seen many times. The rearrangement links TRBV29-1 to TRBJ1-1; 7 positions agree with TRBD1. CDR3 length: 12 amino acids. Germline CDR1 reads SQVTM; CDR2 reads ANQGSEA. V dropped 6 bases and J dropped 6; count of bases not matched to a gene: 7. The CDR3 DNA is TGCAGCGTGTACAGGGGAGGCGCTGAAGCTTTCTTT. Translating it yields CSVYRGGAEAFF. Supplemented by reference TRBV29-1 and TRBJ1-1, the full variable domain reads SAVISQKPSRDICQRGTSLTIQCQVDSQVTMMFWYRQQPGQSLTLIATANQGSEATYESGFVIDKFPISRPNLTFSTLTVSNMSPEDSSIYLCSVYRGGAEAFFGQGTRLTVV.

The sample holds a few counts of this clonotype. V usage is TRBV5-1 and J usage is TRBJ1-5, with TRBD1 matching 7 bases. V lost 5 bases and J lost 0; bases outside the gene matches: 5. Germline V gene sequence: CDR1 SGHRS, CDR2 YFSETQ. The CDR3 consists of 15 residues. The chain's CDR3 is CASSPGGDSNQPQHF. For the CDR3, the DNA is TGCGCCAGCAGTCCAGGGGGGGATAGCAATCAGCCCCAGCATTTT.

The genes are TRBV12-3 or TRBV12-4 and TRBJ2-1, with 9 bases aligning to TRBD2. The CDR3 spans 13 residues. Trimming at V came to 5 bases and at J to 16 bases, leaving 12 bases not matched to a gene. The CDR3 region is CASSPSLAGSRFF. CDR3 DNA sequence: TGTGCCAGCAGTCCCAGCCTAGCGGGATCCCGATTCTTC.